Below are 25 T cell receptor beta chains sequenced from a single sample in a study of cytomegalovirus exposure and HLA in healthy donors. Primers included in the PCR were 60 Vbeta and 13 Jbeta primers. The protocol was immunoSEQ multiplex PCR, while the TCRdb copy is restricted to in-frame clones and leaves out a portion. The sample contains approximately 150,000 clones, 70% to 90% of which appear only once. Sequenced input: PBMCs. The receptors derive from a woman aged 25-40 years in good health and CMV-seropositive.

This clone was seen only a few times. The chain's CDR3 is CASSSNRGFSRNTIYF. The CDR3 DNA sequence: TGTGCCAGCAGTTCGAACAGGGGCTTCAGTCGAAACACCATATATTTT. The chain recombines TRBV2 with TRBJ1-3, with 7 bases lining up with TRBD1. Per germline, CDR1 SNHLY and CDR2 FYNNEI. This CDR3 is 16 amino acids long. Germline trimming cut 5 bases from V and 5 bases from J; bases unmatched to any gene: 12.

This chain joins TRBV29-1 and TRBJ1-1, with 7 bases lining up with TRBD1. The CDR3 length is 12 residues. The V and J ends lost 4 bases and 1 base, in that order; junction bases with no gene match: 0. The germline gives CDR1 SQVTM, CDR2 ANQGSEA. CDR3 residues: CSVGQGNTEAFF. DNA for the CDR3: TGCAGCGTTGGACAGGGGAACACTGAAGCTTTCTTT.

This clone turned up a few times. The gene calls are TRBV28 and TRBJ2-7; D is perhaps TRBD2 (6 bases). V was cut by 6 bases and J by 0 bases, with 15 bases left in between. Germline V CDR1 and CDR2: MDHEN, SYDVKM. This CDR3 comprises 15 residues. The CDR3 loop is CASRPGDRRSYEQYF. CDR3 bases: TGTGCCAGCAGGCCGGGGGACCGCCGCTCCTACGAGCAGTACTTC.

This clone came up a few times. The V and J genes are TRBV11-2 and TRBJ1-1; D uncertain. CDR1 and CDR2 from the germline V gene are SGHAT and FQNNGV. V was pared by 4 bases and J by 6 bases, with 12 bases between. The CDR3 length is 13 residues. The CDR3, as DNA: TGTGCCAGCAGCTATAGATCTAAAGCTGAAGCTTTCTTT. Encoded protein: CASSYRSKAEAFF. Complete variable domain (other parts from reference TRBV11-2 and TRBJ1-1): EAGVAQSPRYKIIEKRQSVAFWCNPISGHATLYWYQQILGQGPKLLIQFQNNGVVDDSQLPKDRFSAERLKGVDSTLKIQPAKLEDSAVYLCASSYRSKAEAFFGQGTRLTVV.

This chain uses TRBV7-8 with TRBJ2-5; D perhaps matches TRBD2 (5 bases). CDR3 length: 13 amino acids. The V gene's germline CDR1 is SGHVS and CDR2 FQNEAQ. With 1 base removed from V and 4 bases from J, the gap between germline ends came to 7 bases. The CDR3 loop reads CASSLDRGETQYF. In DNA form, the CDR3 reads TGTGCCAGCAGCTTAGACCGGGGAGAGACCCAGTACTTC.

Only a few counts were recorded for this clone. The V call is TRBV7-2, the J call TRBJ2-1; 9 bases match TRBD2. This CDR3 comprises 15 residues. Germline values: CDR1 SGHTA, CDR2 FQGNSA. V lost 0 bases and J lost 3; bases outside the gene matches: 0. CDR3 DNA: TGTGCCAGCAGCTTAGCTAGCGGGGGCTACAATGAGCAGTTCTTC. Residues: CASSLASGGYNEQFF.

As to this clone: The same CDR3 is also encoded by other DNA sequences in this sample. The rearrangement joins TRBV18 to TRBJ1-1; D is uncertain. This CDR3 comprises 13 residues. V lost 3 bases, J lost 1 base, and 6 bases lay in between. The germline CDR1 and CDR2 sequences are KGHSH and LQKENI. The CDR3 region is CASSPRANTEAFF. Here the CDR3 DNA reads TGTGCCAGCTCACCGCGGGCGAACACTGAAGCTTTCTTT.

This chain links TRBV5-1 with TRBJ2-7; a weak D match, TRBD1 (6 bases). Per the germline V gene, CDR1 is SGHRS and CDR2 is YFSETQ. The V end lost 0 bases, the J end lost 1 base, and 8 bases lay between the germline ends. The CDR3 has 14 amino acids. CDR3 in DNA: TGCGCCAGCAGCTTGGAGGGGACATCCTACGAGCAGTACTTC. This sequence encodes CASSLEGTSYEQYF.

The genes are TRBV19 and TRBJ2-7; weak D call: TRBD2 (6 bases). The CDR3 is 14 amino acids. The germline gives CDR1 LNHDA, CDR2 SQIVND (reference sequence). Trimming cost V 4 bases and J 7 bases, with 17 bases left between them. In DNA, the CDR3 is TGTGCCAGTAGTAGGGGGGATGCAGGTTGGGAGCAGTACTTC. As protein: CASSRGDAGWEQYF.

CDR3 sequence (DNA): TGTGCCAGCAGTTTATACGGCCGCACTCTAGATTCGGGTAACGAGCAGTACTTC. Its translation: CASSLYGRTLDSGNEQYF. The chain employs TRBV27 and TRBJ2-7; D not certain. In germline, CDR1 is MNHEY, CDR2 SMNVEV (reference sequence). This CDR3 has 18 residues. V was trimmed by 1 base and J by 5 bases, leaving 24 bases between them.

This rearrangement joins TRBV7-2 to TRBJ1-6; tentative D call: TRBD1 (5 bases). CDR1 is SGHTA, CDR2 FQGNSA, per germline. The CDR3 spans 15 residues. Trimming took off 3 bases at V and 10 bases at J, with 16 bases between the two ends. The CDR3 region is CASSFTSRVRSPLHF. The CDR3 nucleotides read TGTGCCAGCAGCTTTACCTCCAGGGTACGCTCACCCCTCCACTTT.

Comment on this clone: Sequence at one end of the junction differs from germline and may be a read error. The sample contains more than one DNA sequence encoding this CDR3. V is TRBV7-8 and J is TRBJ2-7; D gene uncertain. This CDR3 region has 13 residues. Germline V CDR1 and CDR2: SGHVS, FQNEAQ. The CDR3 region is CASKQKPAYEQYF. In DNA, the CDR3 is TGTGCTAGCAAGCAAAAGCCGGCCTACGAGCAGTACTTC.

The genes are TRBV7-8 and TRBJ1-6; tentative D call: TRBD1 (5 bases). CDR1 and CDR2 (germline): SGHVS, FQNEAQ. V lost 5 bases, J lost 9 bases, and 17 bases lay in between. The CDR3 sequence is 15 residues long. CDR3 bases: TGTGCCAGCAGCCGCAGGGAGGGCCAGGGTTCACCCCTCCACTTT. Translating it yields CASSRREGQGSPLHF.

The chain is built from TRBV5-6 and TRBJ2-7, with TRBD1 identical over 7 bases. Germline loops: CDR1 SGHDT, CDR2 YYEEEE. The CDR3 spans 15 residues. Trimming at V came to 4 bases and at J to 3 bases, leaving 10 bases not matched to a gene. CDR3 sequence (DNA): TGTGCCAGCAGCCCACCCGGGACAGAAGTCTACGAGCAGTACTTC. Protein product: CASSPPGTEVYEQYF.

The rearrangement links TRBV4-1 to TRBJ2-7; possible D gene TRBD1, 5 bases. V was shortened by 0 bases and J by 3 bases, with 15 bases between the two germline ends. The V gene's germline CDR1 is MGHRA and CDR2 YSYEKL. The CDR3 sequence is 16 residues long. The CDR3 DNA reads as TGCGCCAGCAGCCAAGAGGCAGGGATTGAGGACTACGAGCAGTACTTC. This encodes CASSQEAGIEDYEQYF.

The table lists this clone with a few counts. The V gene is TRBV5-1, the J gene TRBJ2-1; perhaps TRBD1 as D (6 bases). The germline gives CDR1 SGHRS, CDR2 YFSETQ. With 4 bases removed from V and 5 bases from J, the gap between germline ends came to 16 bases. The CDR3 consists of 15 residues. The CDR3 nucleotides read TGCGCCAGCAGCCAAACCGGGACATACAACAATGAGCAGTTCTTC. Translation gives CASSQTGTYNNEQFF.

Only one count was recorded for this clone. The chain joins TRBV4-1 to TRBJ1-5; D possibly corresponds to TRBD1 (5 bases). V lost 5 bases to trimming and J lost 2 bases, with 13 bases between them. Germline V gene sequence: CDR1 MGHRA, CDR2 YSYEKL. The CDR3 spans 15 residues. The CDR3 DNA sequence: TGCGCCAGCAGCACAAGGGGATGGGGCAATCAGCCCCAGCATTTT. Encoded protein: CASSTRGWGNQPQHF.

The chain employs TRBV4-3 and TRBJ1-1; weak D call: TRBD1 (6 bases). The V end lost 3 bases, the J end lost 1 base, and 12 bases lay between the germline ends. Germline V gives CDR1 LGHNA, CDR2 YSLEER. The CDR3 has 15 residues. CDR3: CASSQTIRGNTEAFF. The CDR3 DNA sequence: TGCGCCAGCAGCCAGACCATCAGGGGGAACACTGAAGCTTTCTTT.

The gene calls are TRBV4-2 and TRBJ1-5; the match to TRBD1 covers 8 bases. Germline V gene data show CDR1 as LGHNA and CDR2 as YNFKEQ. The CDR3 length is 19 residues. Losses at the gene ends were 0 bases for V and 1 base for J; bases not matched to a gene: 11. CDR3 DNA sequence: TGTGCCAGCAGCCAAGATCGGGTACAGGGGGTTCTCAGCAATCAGCCCCAGCATTTT. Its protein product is CASSQDRVQGVLSNQPQHF.

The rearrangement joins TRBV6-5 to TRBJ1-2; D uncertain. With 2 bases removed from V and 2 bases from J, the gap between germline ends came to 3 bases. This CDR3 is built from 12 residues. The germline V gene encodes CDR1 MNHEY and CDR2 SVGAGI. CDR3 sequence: CASSYGNYGYTF. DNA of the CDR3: TGTGCCAGCAGTTACGGCAACTATGGCTACACCTTC.

CDR3 DNA: TGCGCCAGCAGCTTCCTACGGGGTTACACTGAAGCTTTCTTT. Protein sequence: CASSFLRGYTEAFF. V and J are TRBV5-1 and TRBJ1-1, with D hard to call. The CDR3 is 14 residues long. In germline, CDR1 is SGHRS, CDR2 YFSETQ. The V gene lost 2 bases and the J gene lost 3 bases, with 11 bases spanning the gap.

The DNA of the CDR3 is TGTGCCAGCAGTCCGGACAGGGCCTCCTACGAGCAGTACTTC. This translates into CASSPDRASYEQYF. The chain combines TRBV6-5 with TRBJ2-7, with 8 bases lining up with TRBD1. V was pared by 5 bases and J by 0 bases, with 3 bases of the junction left unmatched. The CDR3 has 14 amino acids. CDR1 is MNHEY, CDR2 SVGAGI, per germline.

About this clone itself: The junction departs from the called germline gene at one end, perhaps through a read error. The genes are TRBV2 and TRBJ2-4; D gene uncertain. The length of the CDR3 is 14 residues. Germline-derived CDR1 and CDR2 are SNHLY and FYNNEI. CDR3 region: CASSKALAKNIQYF. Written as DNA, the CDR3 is TGTGCCAGCAGTAAAGCCCTAGCCAAAAACATTCAGTACTTC.

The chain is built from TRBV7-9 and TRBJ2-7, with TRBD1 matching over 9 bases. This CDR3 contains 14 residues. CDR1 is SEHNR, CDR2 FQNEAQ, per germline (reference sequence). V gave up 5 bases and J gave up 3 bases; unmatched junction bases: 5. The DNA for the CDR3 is TGTGCCAGCAGCACCGGGACAGGGAACTACGAGCAGTACTTC. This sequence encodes CASSTGTGNYEQYF.

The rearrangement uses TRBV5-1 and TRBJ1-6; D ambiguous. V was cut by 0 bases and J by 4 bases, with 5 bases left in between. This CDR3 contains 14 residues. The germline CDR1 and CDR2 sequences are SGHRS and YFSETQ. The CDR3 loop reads CASSLAEYNSPLHF. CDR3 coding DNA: TGCGCCAGCAGCTTGGCTGAGTATAATTCACCCCTCCACTTT.